These 14 T cell receptor beta chains were all obtained from the same sample, sequenced in a study of cytomegalovirus exposure and HLA in healthy donors. Both 60 Vbeta primers and 13 Jbeta primers went into the PCR. The table came from immunoSEQ multiplex PCR; TCRdb's copy has only in-frame clones and leaves some out. The data hold 170,000 or so clones, with roughly 80% observed a single time. The sequencing sample was made of PBMCs. The receptors come from a man in his forties in good health and CMV-seronegative.

The chain joins TRBV2 to TRBJ2-6; no reliable D call. The CDR3 spans 13 residues. The V end was cut by 8 bases, the J end by 0 bases, with 5 bases between. From germline, CDR1 is SNHLY and CDR2 FYNNEI. This CDR3 is CASESSGANVLTF. CDR3 sequence (DNA): TGTGCCAGCGAGAGCTCTGGGGCCAACGTCCTGACTTTC.

The V call is TRBV10-1, the J call TRBJ2-2, with 7 bases identical to TRBD2. The CDR3 is 17 residues long. V gave up 5 bases and J gave up 0 bases; unmatched junction bases: 9. Per germline, CDR1 WNHNN and CDR2 SYGVQD (reference sequence). This CDR3 is CASSRGPGTTNTGELFF. Written as DNA, the CDR3 is TGCGCCAGCAGTCGGGGACCTGGGACTACGAACACCGGGGAGCTGTTTTTT.

The chain uses TRBV7-9 and TRBJ1-2, with 9 bases matching TRBD1. After removal of 5 bases from V and 7 bases from J, the junction contained 14 bases not matched to a gene. The CDR3 has 16 residues. Looked up from germline, CDR1 is SEHNR and CDR2 is FQNEAQ (reference sequence). CDR3 region: CASSLHRDRERGGYTF. The CDR3 DNA sequence: TGTGCCAGCAGCCTACACCGGGACAGGGAACGGGGTGGCTACACCTTC.

The chain has TRBV30 and TRBJ2-5; perhaps TRBD1 as D (5 bases). This CDR3 is 14 amino acids long. Germline-derived CDR1 and CDR2 are GTSNPN and SVGIG (reference sequence). Trimming left V 0 bases short and J 2 bases short, with 10 bases between. Here the CDR3 DNA reads TGTGCCTGGAGTGTGCAGGGTGGGCAAGAGACCCAGTACTTC. It specifies CAWSVQGGQETQYF.

The J gene is TRBJ2-1, the V gene TRBV30; 7 bases agree with TRBD2. The CDR3 runs 14 residues. The V segment lost 3 bases and the J segment 7 bases; nucleotides outside the gene matches: 9. From germline, CDR1 is GTSNPN and CDR2 SVGIG (reference sequence). CDR3 region: CAWSPGGGRNEQFF. As DNA, the CDR3 is TGTGCCTGGAGCCCCGGGGGAGGGAGAAATGAGCAGTTCTTC. Based on the CDR3 plus reference TRBV30 and TRBJ2-1, the full variable domain is SQTIHQWPATLVQPVGSPLSLECTVEGTSNPNLYWYRQAAGRGLQLLFYSVGIGQISSEVPQNLSASRPQDRQFILSSKKLLLSDSGFYLCAWSPGGGRNEQFFGPGTRLTVL.

Here the CDR3 DNA reads TGTGCCAGCAACGGAGTTAACAATGAGCAGTTCTTC. Translation: CASNGVNNEQFF. The rearrangement uses TRBV7-9 and TRBJ2-1; D gene uncertain. The length of the CDR3 is 12 residues. Trimming pared 7 bases from V and 5 bases from J, leaving 9 bases between. Germline values: CDR1 SEHNR, CDR2 FQNEAQ (reference sequence).

The V call is TRBV7-6, the J call TRBJ1-4, with TRBD1 identical over 8 bases. V shed 5 bases, J shed 4 bases, and the junction held 12 bases outside the gene matches. CDR3 size: 17 residues. Germline CDR1 is SGHVS and CDR2 is FNYEAQ. The CDR3: CASSLGGGQVLNEKLFF. The CDR3 DNA follows: TGTGCCAGCAGCCTAGGGGGGGGACAGGTCCTTAATGAAAAACTGTTTTTT.

The sample holds one count of this clone. At one of its ends the junction is not consistent with the germline gene, which may arise from a read error. The rearrangement joins TRBV7-9 to TRBJ1-1; 8 bases line up with TRBD1. There are 12 residues in the CDR3. Per the germline V gene, CDR1 is SEHNR and CDR2 is FQNEAQ (reference sequence). The DNA of the CDR3 is TGTTCCAGCAGCTTAGAGGCAGGGGGCGCTTTCTTT. Amino acids: CSSSLEAGGAFF.

The chain employs TRBV6-5 and TRBJ1-1, with a possible D match to TRBD1 (6 bases). CDR3 length: 15 residues. Looked up from germline, CDR1 is MNHEY and CDR2 is SVGAGI. Trimming removed 7 bases from V and 1 base from J, with 16 bases in between. The CDR3 region has the DNA TGTGCCAGCACCAACTCTGGGGGCAAGAACACTGAAGCTTTCTTT. Its protein is CASTNSGGKNTEAFF.

This chain connects TRBV7-2 to TRBJ1-4; TRBD1 matches at 11 bases. The CDR3 covers 16 residues. Trimming at V came to 0 bases and at J to 7 bases, leaving 4 bases not matched to a gene. Germline V gives CDR1 SGHTA, CDR2 FQGNSA. CDR3 residues: CASSLASGTGGEKLFF. The CDR3 nucleotides read TGTGCCAGCAGCTTAGCATCCGGGACAGGGGGTGAAAAACTGTTTTTT. Together with reference TRBV7-2 and TRBJ1-4, the CDR3 gives the full variable domain: GAGVSQSPSNKVTEKGKDVELRCDPISGHTALYWYRQSLGQGLEFLIYFQGNSAPDKSGLPSDRFSAERTGGSVSTLTIQRTQQEDSAVYLCASSLASGTGGEKLFFGSGTQLSVL.

The gene calls are TRBV30 and TRBJ2-5; TRBD2 matches at 7 bases. The CDR3 runs to 13 residues. After removal of 7 bases from V and 1 base from J, the junction contained 6 bases not matched to a gene. The germline V gene encodes CDR1 GTSNPN and CDR2 SVGIG (reference sequence). This CDR3 is CAYSGLPQETQYF. The DNA of the CDR3 is TGTGCCTACTCGGGACTACCCCAAGAGACCCAGTACTTC.

The chain has TRBV5-1 and TRBJ2-2; D perhaps matches TRBD2 (5 bases). V gave up 3 bases and J gave up 7 bases, with 7 bases separating them. Germline values: CDR1 SGHRS, CDR2 YFSETQ. The CDR3 has 12 amino acids. CDR3 bases: TGCGCCAGCAGCTCCGAGGGCGGGGAGCTGTTTTTT. Translated, it gives CASSSEGGELFF.

V gene TRBV2 combines with J gene TRBJ1-2; possible D gene TRBD1, 5 bases. The germline V gene encodes CDR1 SNHLY and CDR2 FYNNEI. V lost 3 bases and J lost 7, with 9 bases in between. The CDR3 extends over 12 amino acids. The CDR3 here is CASSDFGGGYTF. Here the CDR3 DNA reads TGTGCCAGCAGTGATTTCGGGGGTGGCTACACCTTC.

This clone turned up a few times. The chain links TRBV6-6 to TRBJ1-1; D is unclear. This CDR3 is 14 amino acids long. V was trimmed by 6 bases and J by 4 bases, leaving 15 bases between them. From germline, CDR1 is MNHNY and CDR2 SVGAGI (reference sequence). CDR3 loop: CASSIVPEGTEAFF. As DNA, the CDR3 is TGTGCCAGCAGCATCGTCCCTGAGGGCACTGAAGCTTTCTTT.